This T cell receptor (beta chain) derives from a study of CD8 T cells in ankylosing spondylitis. Study-wide results and limits: Enrichment of disease-linked clones was reportedly significant in matched ankylosing spondylitis synovial fluid.

Making use of molecular barcodes, quantitative 5'-RACE generated TCR beta libraries. TCRdb ran MiXCR on the 5' RACE reads and lists one entry per CDR3 protein. Among about 92,000 distinct CDR3 sequences listed, around 10% were seen once. This clonotype was seen at least ten times. Antigen unknown. This TCR was sampled from a male donor with ankylosing spondylitis or in good health (not recorded which). The sequenced material came from blood, either unsorted or a sorted T cell fraction (not recorded which).

CDR3 loop: CASSRTGVEQYF. As DNA, the CDR3 is TGTGCCAGCAGCCGGACAGGTGTCGAGCAGTACTTC. The chain links TRBV7-2 to TRBJ2-7; 7 bases align to TRBD1. V lost 5 bases to trimming and J lost 6 bases; unmatched junction nucleotides: 4. Germline V gives CDR1 SGHTA, CDR2 FQGNSA. The CDR3 has 12 residues.